The 6 T cell receptor beta chains reported below all come from one sample, sequenced in a study of blood T cell repertoires in COVID-19. Assay used: immunoSEQ multiplex PCR; TCRdb lists only in-frame clones, some missing. Here the sample spans more than 70,000 clones, 70% to 90% being singletons. Sequenced sample: peripheral blood. Source of these receptors: a woman of 80 years or more with acute or convalescent COVID-19.

This clone was detected once. The chain carries TRBV10-3 and TRBJ2-7; 7 bases agree with TRBD1. After removal of 2 bases from V and 6 bases from J, the junction contained 1 base not matched to a gene. From germline, CDR1 is ENHRY and CDR2 SYGVKD. The CDR3 loop spans 12 amino acids. The DNA of the CDR3 is TGTGCCATCAGTGAGCACAGGGGCGAGCAGTACTTC. Protein sequence: CAISEHRGEQYF.

The V gene is TRBV3-1 (or the pseudogene TRBV3-2), the J gene TRBJ2-3, with 7 bases identical to TRBD2. V lost 4 bases, J lost 14 bases, and 9 bases stayed unmatched. Germline CDR1 LGHDT, CDR2 YNNKEL (reference sequence). This CDR3 spans 12 amino acids. DNA for the CDR3: TGTGCCAGCAGCCCTACTAGCGCCCCGAGGTATTTT. Amino acids: CASSPTSAPRYF.

The chain joins TRBV29-1 to TRBJ1-4; D gene ambiguous. CDR1 and CDR2 from the germline V gene are SQVTM and ANQGSEA. CDR3 length: 12 residues. Trimming left V 6 bases short and J 4 bases short, with 9 bases between. The CDR3 loop is CSVYSFNEKLFF. The CDR3 bases are TGCAGCGTATACAGTTTTAATGAAAAACTGTTTTTT.

The chain recombines TRBV28 with TRBJ1-5; weak D call: TRBD1 (5 bases). This CDR3 is 14 amino acids long. The germline V gene encodes CDR1 MDHEN and CDR2 SYDVKM. Trimming shortened V by 4 bases and J by 7 bases, and 14 bases separated the two germline ends. CDR3 sequence reads: CASSSGADRQPQHF. CDR3 nucleotide sequence: TGTGCCAGCAGTTCTGGGGCAGATCGGCAGCCCCAGCATTTT.

The V and J genes are TRBV5-1 and TRBJ1-2; 10 positions agree with TRBD1. With V trimmed by 4 bases and J by 7 bases, 7 bases remained unmatched. CDR3 length: 14 residues. Germline V gives CDR1 SGHRS, CDR2 YFSETQ. This chain's CDR3 is CASSLRDRGSGYTF. In nucleotides, the CDR3 is TGCGCCAGCAGCCTACGGGACAGGGGAAGTGGCTACACCTTC.

The rearrangement joins TRBV28 to TRBJ2-1, with 7 bases aligning to TRBD2. From germline, CDR1 is MDHEN and CDR2 SYDVKM. The trim removed 5 bases at V and 8 bases at J, leaving 12 bases unmatched. The length of the CDR3 is 15 residues. The CDR3 is CASSATWGGGYEQFF. The CDR3, as DNA: TGTGCCAGCAGTGCGACTTGGGGGGGTGGGTATGAGCAGTTCTTC. Full variable domain (remainder filled in from reference TRBV28 and TRBJ2-1): DVKVTQSSRYLVKRTGEKVFLECVQDMDHENMFWYRQDPGLGLRLIYFSYDVKMKEKGDIPEGYSVSREKKERFSLILESASTNQTSMYLCASSATWGGGYEQFFGPGTRLTVL.